These 31 T cell receptor beta chains were all obtained from the same sample, sequenced in a study of blood T cell repertoires in COVID-19. The method was immunoSEQ multiplex PCR; TCRdb's version includes in-frame clones alone and lacks a portion of them. The sample holds about 210,000 clones; around 80% are singletons and the top ten take 12%. Sequencing was carried out using peripheral blood. These receptors were taken from a woman between 35 and 50 years old with acute or convalescent COVID-19.

The chain uses TRBV7-2 and TRBJ2-5; the match to TRBD2 covers 7 bases. This CDR3 has 15 amino acids. The V segment lost 3 bases and the J segment 7 bases; nucleotides outside the gene matches: 11. CDR1 and CDR2 (germline): SGHTA, FQGNSA. The CDR3, as DNA: TGTGCCAGCAGCTTTGTAACTAGCGCTGGGGGGACCCAGTACTTC. Protein product: CASSFVTSAGGTQYF.

This clone was counted only a few times. The gene calls are TRBV11-2 and TRBJ2-4, with D perhaps TRBD2 (6 bases). CDR1 is SGHAT and CDR2 is FQNNGV in the germline V gene. This CDR3 is built from 17 residues. V was trimmed by 0 bases and J by 7 bases, leaving 19 bases between them. CDR3 in amino acids: CASSLDRVTGVRNIQYF. Written as DNA, the CDR3 is TGTGCCAGCAGCTTAGATCGGGTTACGGGAGTTAGGAACATTCAGTACTTC.

The chain employs TRBV5-1 and TRBJ2-7; 10 positions match TRBD1. V was pared by 7 bases and J by 9 bases, with 10 bases of the junction left unmatched. Germline V gene lookup returns CDR1 SGHRS and CDR2 YFSETQ. The length of the CDR3 is 13 residues. The DNA for the CDR3 is TGCGCCAGCCCAAGACAGGGGGCTACGGGGCAGTACTTC. Translated: CASPRQGATGQYF.

The rearrangement uses TRBV6-1 and TRBJ1-4; maybe TRBD1 (5 bases). V lost 3 bases to trimming and J lost 10 bases, with 12 bases between them. The CDR3 sequence is 13 residues long. The germline CDR1 and CDR2 sequences are MNHNS and SASEGT. CDR3: CASSEEGKGKLFF. In nucleotides, the CDR3 is TGTGCCAGCAGTGAGGAGGGGAAGGGAAAACTGTTTTTT.

The chain couples TRBV6-2 or TRBV6-3 to TRBJ2-1; perhaps TRBD2 as D (6 bases). The germline gives CDR1 MNHEY, CDR2 SVGEGT. V gave up 5 bases and J gave up 5 bases, with 16 bases separating them. This CDR3 region has 15 residues. CDR3 nucleotides: TGTGCCAGCAGTCGACGGACTAACGAGCACAATGAGCAGTTCTTC. This codes for CASSRRTNEHNEQFF.

V usage is TRBV6-1 and J usage is TRBJ2-6, with TRBD2 matching 10 bases. Germline-derived CDR1 and CDR2 are MNHNS and SASEGT. V gave up 0 bases and J gave up 5 bases; unmatched junction bases: 10. The CDR3 is 19 residues long. Here the CDR3 reads CASSEAVGLAPLWANVLTF. The CDR3 coding sequence is TGTGCCAGCAGTGAAGCCGTGGGACTAGCGCCACTGTGGGCCAACGTCCTGACTTTC.

The rearrangement joins TRBV27 to TRBJ1-2, with TRBD1 matching 11 bases. J gave up 8 bases and V 6 bases, and 17 bases lay outside the gene matches. The CDR3 has 17 residues. CDR1 and CDR2 (germline): MNHEY, SMNVEV (reference sequence). In DNA form, the CDR3 reads TGTGCCAGCAGCCGAACCCTACCAGGACAGGGGGCGAGGGGCTACACCTTC. Translated, it gives CASSRTLPGQGARGYTF.

The CDR3 DNA follows: TGTGCCAGCAGCTTAGCGAAGACACGATATAGCAATCAGCCCCAGCATTTT. It codes for CASSLAKTRYSNQPQHF. V gene TRBV7-2 combines with J gene TRBJ1-5; D call uncertain. CDR1 is SGHTA and CDR2 is FQGNSA in the germline V gene. The V gene lost 0 bases and the J gene lost 0 bases, with 12 bases spanning the gap. This CDR3 region has 17 residues.

V usage is TRBV21-1 and J usage is TRBJ2-5; the DNA was not used to check the table's D call, TRBD2. TRBV21-1 is listed as a pseudogene. The CDR3 sequence is 15 residues long. CDR3 sequence reads: CASSKWREGQETQYF. The CDR3 DNA sequence: TGTGCCAGCAGCAAGTGGCGGGAGGGCCAAGAGACCCAGTACTTC.

The J gene is TRBJ2-1, the V gene TRBV7-2, with D unclear. V shed 3 bases and J shed 8 bases, with 11 bases lying between them. The CDR3 covers 13 residues. Germline values: CDR1 SGHTA, CDR2 FQGNSA. The CDR3 nucleotides read TGTGCCAGCAGCTTTACGTCTATTGATGAGCAGTTCTTC. Translated, it gives CASSFTSIDEQFF.

V and J are TRBV5-1 and TRBJ1-1, with D perhaps matching TRBD1 (5 bases). This CDR3 is 14 amino acids long. With 7 bases removed from V and 0 bases from J, the gap between germline ends came to 13 bases. Germline assignment: CDR1 SGHRS and CDR2 YFSETQ. CDR3 DNA: TGCGCCAGCCGATCTAGACAGCTGAACACTGAAGCTTTCTTT. It yields the protein CASRSRQLNTEAFF.

The rearrangement links TRBV10-2 to TRBJ2-1; perhaps TRBD2 as D (6 bases). Between the trimmed V and J ends, which lost 1 base and 8 bases, there was a span of 15 bases. CDR1 is WSHSY, CDR2 SAAADI, per germline. CDR3 length: 15 residues. The CDR3: CASSELPVAEDEQFF. The CDR3 DNA follows: TGCGCCAGCAGTGAGTTGCCGGTAGCGGAGGATGAGCAGTTCTTC.

The rearrangement joins TRBV27 to TRBJ2-1; D not resolved. V was clipped by 5 bases and J by 4 bases, with 12 bases between them. The CDR3 loop spans 14 amino acids. Looked up from germline, CDR1 is MNHEY and CDR2 is SMNVEV (reference sequence). CDR3 loop: CASSIGARYNEQFF. The CDR3 DNA reads TGTGCCAGCAGTATAGGAGCTAGGTACAATGAGCAGTTCTTC.

The chain joins TRBV5-1 to TRBJ1-2, with 8 bases identical to TRBD1. The CDR3 consists of 15 residues. V shed 0 bases, J shed 4 bases, and the junction held 5 bases outside the gene matches. Looked up from germline, CDR1 is SGHRS and CDR2 is YFSETQ. CDR3 sequence: CASSLGQGSPYGYTF. As DNA, the CDR3 is TGCGCCAGCAGCTTGGGACAGGGGTCCCCCTATGGCTACACCTTC.

V usage is TRBV3-1 (or the pseudogene TRBV3-2) and J usage is TRBJ2-7; D is unresolved. V shed 2 bases and J shed 7 bases, with 9 bases lying between them. Germline V CDR1 and CDR2: LGHDT, YNNKEL (reference sequence). The CDR3 length is 12 residues. CDR3 sequence (DNA): TGTGCCAGCAGCCAATTTAACGGTGAGCAGTACTTC. Translated: CASSQFNGEQYF.

This chain joins TRBV3-1 (or the pseudogene TRBV3-2) and TRBJ2-1; possible D gene TRBD2, 5 bases. CDR1 is LGHDT, CDR2 YNNKEL, per germline (reference sequence). The V and J ends lost 3 bases and 0 bases respectively, with 12 bases between them. The CDR3 loop spans 16 amino acids. CDR3 in DNA: TGTGCCAGCAGCCATCAGCGGACCAACTCCTACAATGAGCAGTTCTTC. Its protein product is CASSHQRTNSYNEQFF.

The chain recombines TRBV4-1 with TRBJ1-2; 7 bases line up with TRBD1. Per the germline V gene, CDR1 is MGHRA and CDR2 is YSYEKL. The CDR3 consists of 14 residues. Unmatched junction bases numbered 7, after V lost 6 bases and J lost 3 bases. This CDR3 reads CASRPTTGDYGYTF. CDR3 DNA: TGCGCCAGCAGACCGACAACAGGGGACTATGGCTACACCTTC.

The V and J genes are TRBV7-2 and TRBJ2-6; D is ambiguous. Trimming left V 1 base short and J 4 bases short, with 8 bases between. This CDR3 comprises 15 residues. Germline V lookup: CDR1 SGHTA, CDR2 FQGNSA. CDR3: CASSLGSLGANVLTF. CDR3 DNA: TGTGCCAGCAGCTTAGGGTCCCTAGGGGCCAACGTCCTGACTTTC.

The CDR3 protein is CASSDPTTYLGSGYTF. The CDR3 DNA reads TGTGCCAGCAGTGACCCTACCACTTACCTTGGGAGTGGCTACACCTTC. The genes are TRBV6-4 and TRBJ1-2; D gene uncertain. This CDR3 comprises 16 residues. Deletions cut 2 bases from V and 7 bases from J, with 20 bases between. Germline CDR1 and CDR2: MRHNA and SNTAGT.

J is TRBJ2-7 and V is TRBV9; D perhaps matches TRBD2 (7 bases). The V gene's germline CDR1 is SGDLS and CDR2 YYNGEE. The CDR3 is 14 residues long. Between the trimmed V and J ends, which lost 3 bases and 2 bases, there was a span of 12 bases. CDR3 nucleotides: TGTGCCAGCAGCGAGGGGGGGGATACCTACGAGCAGTACTTC. Protein product: CASSEGGDTYEQYF. Complete variable domain (other parts from reference TRBV9 and TRBJ2-7): DSGVTQTPKHLITATGQRVTLRCSPRSGDLSVYWYQQSLDQGLQFLIQYYNGEERAKGNILERFSAQQFPDLHSELNLSSLELGDSALYFCASSEGGDTYEQYFGPGTRLTVT.

The chain combines TRBV29-1 with TRBJ2-3, with a weak D call TRBD2 (5 bases). The CDR3 extends over 16 amino acids. The V and J ends lost 3 bases and 2 bases respectively, with 18 bases between them. Germline CDR1 SQVTM, CDR2 ANQGSEA. The CDR3 bases are TGCAGCGTTGACCCAACCGGAGGATATTCCACAGATACGCAGTATTTT. As protein: CSVDPTGGYSTDTQYF.

This rearrangement joins TRBV6-2 or TRBV6-3 to TRBJ1-3; the D gene is possibly TRBD1 (5 bases). Germline values: CDR1 MNHEY, CDR2 SVGEGT. V lost 5 bases, J lost 1 base, and 18 bases lay in between. CDR3 length: 17 amino acids. CDR3 loop: CASSRSTADYSGNTIYF. The DNA for the CDR3 is TGTGCCAGCAGTCGGTCGACAGCTGATTATTCTGGAAACACCATATATTTT.

The chain uses TRBV6-1 and TRBJ2-7; 7 nucleotides match TRBD1. This CDR3 is 12 amino acids long. Germline V gene data show CDR1 as MNHNS and CDR2 as SASEGT. Trimming cost V 3 bases and J 6 bases; bases outside gene matches: 2. Written as DNA, the CDR3 is TGTGCCAGCAGTGAGAGGGGGCGCGAGCAGTACTTC. Its protein product is CASSERGREQYF.

This rearrangement joins TRBV5-1 to TRBJ2-5; 9 positions agree with TRBD1. Germline CDR1 is SGHRS and CDR2 is YFSETQ. J was trimmed by 4 bases and V by 4 bases; bases with no gene match: 8. The CDR3 is 15 residues long. The CDR3 sequence is CASSPGQGTVETQYF. The DNA of the CDR3 is TGCGCCAGCAGCCCCGGACAGGGGACCGTAGAGACCCAGTACTTC.

The rearrangement joins TRBV19 to TRBJ2-1; 9 nucleotides agree with TRBD2. This CDR3 spans 19 amino acids. CDR1 and CDR2 (germline): LNHDA, SQIVND (reference sequence). J was trimmed by 8 bases and V by 1 base; bases with no gene match: 18. CDR3 sequence reads: CASSIGPSSSGGPWDEQFF. The DNA for the CDR3 is TGTGCCAGTAGTATAGGCCCTAGTAGTAGCGGGGGCCCTTGGGATGAGCAGTTCTTC.

The chain couples TRBV11-2 to TRBJ1-1; D is perhaps TRBD1 (6 bases). Trimming left V 5 bases short and J 0 bases short, with 13 bases between. The CDR3 is 15 residues long. Germline values: CDR1 SGHAT, CDR2 FQNNGV. The CDR3 sequence: CASSHWTDLNTEAFF. DNA of the CDR3: TGTGCCAGCAGCCATTGGACAGATTTGAACACTGAAGCTTTCTTT. Using reference TRBV11-2 and TRBJ1-1 for the parts outside the CDR3, the full variable domain is EAGVAQSPRYKIIEKRQSVAFWCNPISGHATLYWYQQILGQGPKLLIQFQNNGVVDDSQLPKDRFSAERLKGVDSTLKIQPAKLEDSAVYLCASSHWTDLNTEAFFGQGTRLTVV.

To note about this clone: Other DNA sequences in the sample encode the same CDR3. The chain is built from TRBV6-5 and TRBJ1-2, with D hard to call. The CDR3 has 11 residues. V lost 2 bases, J lost 8 bases, and 6 bases lay in between. From germline, CDR1 is MNHEY and CDR2 SVGAGI. CDR3 protein: CASSYGGGYTF. The CDR3 DNA reads TGTGCCAGCAGTTACGGCGGGGGCTACACCTTC.

The J gene is TRBJ2-7, the V gene TRBV11-2; weak D call: TRBD2 (6 bases). The CDR3 is made up of 16 amino acids. Germline CDR1 reads SGHAT; CDR2 reads FQNNGV. V was cut by 2 bases and J by 4 bases, with 18 bases left in between. This CDR3 reads CASSLFDSGGGYEQYF. As DNA, the CDR3 is TGTGCCAGCAGCTTATTCGATTCTGGGGGAGGATACGAGCAGTACTTC.

The V call is TRBV18, the J call TRBJ2-4, with D possibly matching TRBD1 (5 bases). Germline-derived CDR1 and CDR2 are KGHSH and LQKENI. This CDR3 contains 17 residues. V shed 0 bases and J shed 2 bases, with 14 bases lying between them. The CDR3: CASSPPTWQGSKNIQYF. Here the CDR3 DNA reads TGTGCCAGCTCACCACCGACATGGCAGGGCTCCAAAAACATTCAGTACTTC.

The chain has TRBV18 and TRBJ1-2; 11 bases are a match to TRBD1. Germline CDR1 and CDR2: KGHSH and LQKENI. The CDR3 length is 16 residues. With 4 bases clipped from V and 3 bases from J, the junction kept 7 bases outside the gene matches. The CDR3 region has the DNA TGTGCCAGCTCACGCGAACCGGGACAGGGGGACTATGGCTACACCTTC. Protein sequence: CASSREPGQGDYGYTF.

This chain links TRBV6-2 or TRBV6-3 with TRBJ1-2; D call uncertain. CDR3 size: 15 residues. V lost 2 bases and J 4 bases, leaving 14 bases between the germline ends. The germline CDR1 and CDR2 sequences are MNHEY and SVGEGT. CDR3 in amino acids: CASSYGGNSAYGYTF. In DNA, the CDR3 is TGTGCCAGCAGTTACGGAGGGAACTCGGCCTATGGCTACACCTTC.